The next 7 T cell receptor beta chains were all read from a single sample in a study of cytomegalovirus exposure and HLA in healthy donors. The study ran its PCR with 60 Vbeta and 13 Jbeta primers. The method was immunoSEQ multiplex PCR; TCRdb's version includes in-frame clones alone and lacks a portion of them. The profile shows 90,000 or so clones, approximately 72% of them singletons. Sequencing was done on a sample of PBMCs. The source is a middle-aged woman in good health and CMV-seronegative.

The chain combines TRBV6-6 with TRBJ2-7, with TRBD2 matching 7 bases. The CDR3 loop spans 15 amino acids. V shed 6 bases, J shed 3 bases, and the junction held 11 bases outside the gene matches. Per germline, CDR1 MNHNY and CDR2 SVGAGI (reference sequence). DNA of the CDR3: TGTGCCAGCAGCCTCACTAGCGCTTGGGGCTACGAGCAGTACTTC. Translation: CASSLTSAWGYEQYF.

This rearrangement joins TRBV5-5 to TRBJ1-2; TRBD1 matches at 8 bases. With V trimmed by 2 bases and J by 8 bases, 14 bases remained unmatched. Germline lookup yields CDR1 SGHKS and CDR2 YYEKEE (reference sequence). CDR3 length: 16 amino acids. Here the CDR3 reads CASSLTAGGIWKGYTF. As DNA, the CDR3 is TGTGCCAGCAGCTTAACGGCAGGGGGCATATGGAAGGGCTACACCTTC.

This clone was observed once. CDR3 coding DNA: TGTGCCAGCAGCCTCCCGGGACAGCCTTCTGGGGCCAACGTCCTGACTTTC. It translates to CASSLPGQPSGANVLTF. This chain uses TRBV28 with TRBJ2-6; 7 bases match TRBD1. V lost 6 bases and J lost 1; bases outside the gene matches: 9. CDR1 is MDHEN, CDR2 SYDVKM, per germline. The CDR3 loop spans 17 amino acids.

This clone turned up a few times. CDR3 sequence (DNA): TGTGCCAGCATGATAGCGGGAGCTAACGAGCAGTACTTC. It codes for CASMIAGANEQYF. V usage is TRBV6-1 and J usage is TRBJ2-7, with 9 positions matching TRBD2. J gave up 5 bases and V 7 bases, and 6 bases lay outside the gene matches. The CDR3 is 13 amino acids. CDR1 is MNHNS and CDR2 is SASEGT in the germline V gene.

This clone was observed a few times. The gene calls are TRBV7-8 and TRBJ2-5, with a possible D match to TRBD2 (6 bases). The CDR3 contains 16 residues. The germline V and J ends were trimmed by 1 base and 3 bases, with 15 bases remaining between them. The germline V gene has CDR1 SGHVS and CDR2 FQNEAQ. The CDR3 spells CASSLGPGVQKETQYF. The CDR3 region has the DNA TGTGCCAGCAGCTTAGGCCCGGGAGTACAAAAAGAGACCCAGTACTTC.

This clone has just a few counts. CDR3 DNA: TGTGCCAGCAGCTTAGTTGGCGGGATAGCGGGAGGGCCCTACGAGCAGTACTTC. It is translated as CASSLVGGIAGGPYEQYF. The rearrangement uses TRBV7-9 and TRBJ2-7; 11 bases fit TRBD2. In germline, CDR1 is SEHNR, CDR2 FQNEAQ (reference sequence). There are 18 residues in the CDR3. Losses at the gene ends were 1 base for V and 2 bases for J; bases not matched to a gene: 10. Full variable domain (outside the CDR3, taken from reference TRBV7-9 and TRBJ2-7): DTGVSQNPRHKITKRGQNVTFRCDPISEHNRLYWYRQTLGQGPEFLTYFQNEAQLEKSRLLSDRFSAERPKGSFSTLEIQRTEQGDSAMYLCASSLVGGIAGGPYEQYFGPGTRLTVT.

The chain uses TRBV19 and TRBJ1-5, with D perhaps TRBD1 (6 bases). Germline V gene data show CDR1 as LNHDA and CDR2 as SQIVND (reference sequence). The germline V and J ends were trimmed by 5 bases and 6 bases, with 20 bases remaining between them. The CDR3 loop spans 16 amino acids. CDR3 in amino acids: CASSLLQGGSSQPQHF. CDR3 nucleotides: TGTGCCAGTAGTCTGTTACAGGGAGGGTCGAGTCAGCCCCAGCATTTT.